Following are 23 T cell receptor beta chains from one sample sequenced in a study of identical twins (dated by TCRdb to the mid-2010s). The protocol used for the library was 5' RACE. The sequencer listed for this sample is Illumina HiSeq 2000. Starting from the raw public reads, TCRdb applied fastp trimming at Q25, assembled clones with MiXCR and retained in-frame beta chains. Every CDR3 protein is listed once, alongside the most common genes and DNA of its rows. Within this sample are 200,000 to 250,000 distinct CDR3 sequences, with about 7.3% of them counted one time only. The leading ten clones occupy roughly 3.6% of the sample. These data are also associated with another study on yellow fever vaccine responses in identical twins.

Sequences were obtained from memory (CD45RO+) T cells sorted from blood. The label giving this sample's cell subset or site can be read as: CD45RO+ enriched T cells. The receptor source for this set is a woman aged 18-29 years in good health.

This clonotype was counted at least ten times. V usage is TRBV5-1 and J usage is TRBJ2-7; D remains unclear. The CDR3 is made up of 13 amino acids. Germline CDR1 and CDR2: SGHRS and YFSETQ. V lost 0 bases and J 4 bases, leaving 8 bases between the germline ends. This chain's CDR3 is CASSLASGYEQYV. Here the CDR3 DNA reads TGCGCCAGCAGCTTGGCGTCCGGGTACGAGCAGTACGTC.

This chain joins TRBV18 and TRBJ1-1; D remains unclear. There are 13 residues in the CDR3. In germline, CDR1 is KGHSH, CDR2 LQKENI. V dropped 8 bases and J dropped 2 bases, with 12 bases sitting between them. As DNA, the CDR3 is TGTGCCAGCGCATGGGCCCTTAACACTGAAGCTTTCTTT. Translation: CASAWALNTEAFF.

This clonotype appeared a few times. The chain links TRBV11-2 to TRBJ1-6; a weak D match, TRBD1 (6 bases). The CDR3 totals 14 residues. Germline V CDR1 and CDR2: SGHAT, FQNNGV. V lost 4 bases and J 9 bases, leaving 13 bases between the germline ends. The CDR3: CASSWGASGSPLHF. In DNA, the CDR3 is TGTGCCAGCAGCTGGGGGGCGTCGGGTTCACCCCTCCACTTT. The entire variable domain, with the rest obtained from reference TRBV11-2 and TRBJ1-6, is as follows: EAGVAQSPRYKIIEKRQSVAFWCNPISGHATLYWYQQILGQGPKLLIQFQNNGVVDDSQLPKDRFSAERLKGVDSTLKIQPAKLEDSAVYLCASSWGASGSPLHFGNGTRLTVT.

The V and J genes are TRBV19 and TRBJ1-3, with D uncertain. The V gene's germline CDR1 is LNHDA and CDR2 SQIVND (reference sequence). The CDR3 is 15 amino acids. V was clipped by 4 bases and J by 0 bases, with 10 bases between them. The DNA of the CDR3 is TGTGCCAGTAGTACATCCGACATCTCTGGAAACACCATATATTTT. Residues: CASSTSDISGNTIYF.

The rearrangement joins TRBV25-1 to TRBJ1-5; no clear D gene. This CDR3 is built from 14 residues. V was clipped by 2 bases and J by 7 bases, with 12 bases between them. Per germline, CDR1 MGHDK and CDR2 SYGVNS. This CDR3 reads CASSEREGTQPQHF. The CDR3 nucleotides are TGTGCCAGCAGTGAACGGGAGGGTACGCAGCCCCAGCATTTT.

There are a few counts of this clonotype. The rearrangement links TRBV28 to TRBJ1-6; TRBD1 might be the D (6 bases). Germline CDR1 reads MDHEN; CDR2 reads SYDVKM. Trimming took off 5 bases at V and 7 bases at J, with 18 bases between the two ends. This CDR3 is built from 16 residues. Here the CDR3 reads CASSPPRQAQNSPLHF. Written as DNA, the CDR3 is TGTGCCAGCAGTCCCCCAAGACAGGCCCAAAATTCACCCCTCCACTTT.

The table lists this clonotype with a few counts. The chain employs TRBV28 and TRBJ1-2; TRBD1 might be the D (6 bases). CDR3 length equals 13 residues. Germline CDR1 and CDR2: MDHEN and SYDVKM. V dropped 5 bases and J dropped 4 bases, with 11 bases sitting between them. Here the CDR3 reads CASSQGQPYGYTF. The CDR3 nucleotides are TGTGCCAGCAGTCAAGGACAGCCCTATGGCTACACCTTC.

The rearrangement uses TRBV6-1 and TRBJ2-2; TRBD2 matches at 7 bases. The CDR3 extends over 14 amino acids. J gave up 1 base and V 7 bases, and 3 bases lay outside the gene matches. Germline V CDR1 and CDR2: MNHNS, SASEGT. The CDR3 DNA follows: TGTGCCAGCAAGGCTAGCGGGAACACCGGGGAGCTGTTTTTT. It is translated as CASKASGNTGELFF.

Many counts were recorded for this clonotype. The chain recombines TRBV10-2 with TRBJ2-1; D unclear. This CDR3 is 11 amino acids long. In germline, CDR1 is WSHSY, CDR2 SAAADI. The ends were cut back, 1 base at V and 10 bases at J, with 5 bases in the middle. The CDR3 sequence is CASSELGEQFF. CDR3 DNA: TGCGCCAGCAGTGAGTTAGGGGAGCAGTTCTTC.

The sample holds a few counts of this clonotype. The rearrangement joins TRBV29-1 to TRBJ1-5; D is undetermined. This CDR3 comprises 13 residues. Germline lookup yields CDR1 SQVTM and CDR2 ANQGSEA. V lost 5 bases to trimming and J lost 7 bases, with 15 bases between them. In nucleotides, the CDR3 is TGCAGCGTTAGTGACGGTGTCAGACAGCCCCAGCATTTT. Translating it yields CSVSDGVRQPQHF.

The rearrangement uses TRBV4-1 and TRBJ1-2; tentative D call: TRBD1 (5 bases). The V end was cut by 8 bases, the J end by 2 bases, with 15 bases between. Germline CDR1 is MGHRA and CDR2 is YSYEKL. The CDR3 covers 14 residues. The CDR3 DNA sequence: TGCGCCAGCGTGGGTTTGGGGCAGAACTATGGCTACACCTTC. It translates to CASVGLGQNYGYTF.

At least ten counts were recorded for this clonotype. V and J are TRBV5-1 and TRBJ2-3, with D uncertain. Germline loops: CDR1 SGHRS, CDR2 YFSETQ. This CDR3 is 14 amino acids long. V gave up 3 bases and J gave up 5 bases, with 13 bases separating them. The CDR3 DNA follows: TGCGCCAGCAGCTCCTCCTCAAAACAAGATACGCAGTATTTT. It specifies CASSSSSKQDTQYF.

The rearrangement joins TRBV24-1 to TRBJ1-1; D is undetermined. The germline V and J ends were trimmed by 5 bases and 0 bases, with 6 bases remaining between them. Germline loops: CDR1 KGHDR, CDR2 SFDVKD. CDR3 length: 13 amino acids. The CDR3 nucleotides read TGTGCCACCAGTGTGGGGATGAACACTGAAGCTTTCTTT. Protein: CATSVGMNTEAFF.

The V gene is TRBV20-1, the J gene TRBJ2-7, with a tentative D call TRBD2 (5 bases). The CDR3 contains 17 residues. From germline, CDR1 is DFQATT and CDR2 SNEGSKA (reference sequence). The DNA of the CDR3 is TGCTGTGCTAATGATTTTGGACGGGGTTCTCACTCCTACGAGCAGTACGTC. Amino acid sequence: CCANDFGRGSHSYEQYV.

This clonotype was seen ten or more times. V gene TRBV12-3 or TRBV12-4 combines with J gene TRBJ2-7; tentatively, D is TRBD1 or TRBD2 (5 bases each). Trimming pared 6 bases from V and 6 bases from J, leaving 9 bases between. The CDR3 has 11 amino acids. The CDR3 is CASSRGGEQYF. Here the CDR3 DNA reads TGTGCCAGCAGCCGGGGCGGCGAGCAGTACTTC.

This clonotype was detected a few times. This rearrangement joins TRBV12-3 or TRBV12-4 to TRBJ2-1, with 9 bases lining up with TRBD2. Unmatched junction bases numbered 7, after V lost 0 bases and J lost 7 bases. The CDR3 extends over 16 amino acids. The CDR3 reads CASSLALASGINEQFF. The CDR3 DNA is TGTGCCAGCAGTTTAGCGTTGGCTAGCGGGATTAATGAGCAGTTCTTC.

This clonotype was seen repeatedly, ten times or more. The V and J genes are TRBV20-1 and TRBJ2-2, with D possibly being TRBD2 (5 bases). Germline V gene sequence: CDR1 DFQATT, CDR2 SNEGSKA (reference sequence). Between the trimmed V and J ends, which lost 2 bases and 8 bases, there was a span of 6 bases. This CDR3 region has 11 residues. The CDR3 protein is CSARQRGELFF. The CDR3 DNA reads as TGCAGTGCTAGACAGCGGGGGGAGCTGTTTTTT.

In its sample, this clonotype was seen many times. This sequence joins TRBV5-6 and TRBJ2-1, with D possibly being TRBD1 (6 bases). Germline CDR1 and CDR2: SGHDT and YYEEEE. The CDR3 extends over 15 amino acids. V dropped 3 bases and J dropped 3 bases, with 13 bases sitting between them. The DNA for the CDR3 is TGTGCCAGCAGCTCTCTGACAGGTAACTACAATGAGCAGTTCTTC. This translates into CASSSLTGNYNEQFF.

V gene TRBV12-2 combines with J gene TRBJ2-5. TRBV12-2 is annotated as a pseudogene. CDR3 length equals 14 residues. CDR3 amino acids: CASRLGHSQETQYF. In DNA form, the CDR3 reads TGTGCAAGTCGCTTAGGACATTCCCAAGAGACCCAGTACTTC.

CDR3 bases: TGTGCCAGCAGGAGGACACGCAATCAGCCCCAGCATTTT. Amino acids: CASRRTRNQPQHF. The chain has TRBV12-3 or TRBV12-4 and TRBJ1-5, with D perhaps TRBD1 (5 bases). The V gene lost 6 bases and the J gene lost 2 bases, with 8 bases spanning the gap. This CDR3 spans 13 amino acids.

Comments on this clonotype: Sequence at one end of the junction differs from germline and may be a read error. The rearrangement links TRBV7-2 to TRBJ2-7; no firm D call. This CDR3 is built from 12 residues. Germline lookup yields CDR1 SGHTA and CDR2 FQGNSA. The CDR3 reads CASSLAGQILVF. CDR3 bases: TGTGCCAGCAGCTTAGCTGGTCAGATACTGGTCTTC.

The CDR3 loop is CASSPHGGTGSLLTGSPLHF. The CDR3 nucleotides are TGCGCCAGCAGCCCGCACGGTGGGACAGGGTCACTATTGACGGGGTCACCCCTCCACTTT. The chain is built from TRBV4-1 and TRBJ1-6; 9 bases fit TRBD1. Unmatched junction bases numbered 23, after V lost 4 bases and J lost 10 bases. CDR3 size: 20 residues. Germline V gene data show CDR1 as MGHRA and CDR2 as YSYEKL.

The genes are TRBV19 and TRBJ1-2; D unclear. Germline lookup yields CDR1 LNHDA and CDR2 SQIVND (reference sequence). V lost 2 bases and J 6 bases, leaving 16 bases between the germline ends. This CDR3 region has 15 residues. Here the CDR3 reads CASSISEVASHGYTF. The CDR3 nucleotides read TGTGCCAGTAGTATATCAGAGGTCGCTTCGCATGGCTACACCTTC. Filled out from reference TRBV19 and TRBJ1-2, the complete variable domain reads DGGITQSPKYLFRKEGQNVTLSCEQNLNHDAMYWYRQDPGQGLRLIYYSQIVNDFQKGDIAEGYSVSREKKESFPLTVTSAQKNPTAFYLCASSISEVASHGYTFGSGTRLTVV.